This T cell receptor (beta chain) was sequenced in a study of blood T cell repertoires in COVID-19. Turning to the study itself: The origin of the acute and convalescent COVID-19 samples was the United States, Italy and Spain. Sample material is recorded as cDNA or gDNA derived from T cells, B-cell-depleted T cells, or PBMCs.

CDR1 is SQVTM and CDR2 is ANQGSEA in the germline V gene. This CDR3 region has 17 residues. With V trimmed by 3 bases and J by 5 bases, 14 bases remained unmatched. Produced via immunoSEQ multiplex PCR; TCRdb's table is partial and in-frame only. The sample consists of approximately 65,000 clones, approximately 78% of them appearing once. The sequenced sample consisted of peripheral blood. The chain combines TRBV29-1 with TRBJ2-3; 10 bases map to TRBD2. The receptor's source is a man older than 75 with acute or convalescent COVID-19. DNA of the CDR3: TGCAGCGTTGAGTCTAGCGGGAGTACTTCCGCCCTAGATACGCAGTATTTT. It codes for CSVESSGSTSALDTQYF.